Below are 10 T cell receptor beta chains sequenced from a single sample in a study of spatial heterogeneity in lung cancer. One entry per CDR3 protein, called by TCRdb with MiXCR from the 5' RACE reads. This sample has around 100,000 distinct CDR3 sequences, with under 4.5% found just once. No antigen has been identified for these receptors. Time point defined: sample taken at primary tumor resection. Regarding the study as a whole: The number of expanded tumor alpha and beta chains correlated with mutation number.

The sample in question was lung tumor tissue, obtained at surgery. The receptors shown here come from a male donor with early-stage non-small cell lung cancer.

The V gene is TRBV19, the J gene TRBJ1-5; no reliable D call. This CDR3 region has 14 residues. The ends were cut back, 4 bases at V and 4 bases at J, with 11 bases in the middle. The germline gives CDR1 LNHDA, CDR2 SQIVND (reference sequence). The CDR3 is CASSTTPGNQPQHF. In nucleotides, the CDR3 is TGTGCCAGTAGTACCACCCCGGGGAATCAGCCCCAGCATTTT.

The chain uses TRBV5-4 and TRBJ1-1; 7 positions agree with TRBD1. CDR1 and CDR2 from the germline V gene are SGHNT and YYREEE (reference sequence). The CDR3 spans 18 residues. The V and J ends lost 3 bases and 0 bases, in that order; junction bases with no gene match: 14. CDR3 DNA sequence: TGTGCCAGCAGCTATGTTAGGACAGGCTGTGAAATGAACACTGAAGCTTTCTTT. This sequence encodes CASSYVRTGCEMNTEAFF.

This clonotype was seen ten or more times. The rearrangement uses TRBV5-1 and TRBJ2-7, with D tentatively TRBD2 (5 bases). CDR3 length: 14 residues. The V end was cut by 0 bases, the J end by 3 bases, with 10 bases between. Germline CDR1 and CDR2: SGHRS and YFSETQ. CDR3 in DNA: TGCGCCAGCAGCTTGGACGGGGAATTCTACGAGCAGTACTTC. This sequence encodes CASSLDGEFYEQYF. The full variable domain, its missing parts supplied by reference TRBV5-1 and TRBJ2-7, is KAGVTQTPRYLIKTRGQQVTLSCSPISGHRSVSWYQQTPGQGLQFLFEYFSETQRNKGNFPGRFSGRQFSNSRSEMNVSTLELGDSALYLCASSLDGEFYEQYFGPGTRLTVT.

At least ten counts were recorded for this clonotype. The chain combines TRBV5-4 with TRBJ2-5; unclear D gene. The CDR3 is 14 residues long. Between the trimmed V and J ends, which lost 3 bases and 1 base, there was a span of 10 bases. Germline CDR1 is SGHNT and CDR2 is YYREEE (reference sequence). The DNA of the CDR3 is TGTGCCAGCAGCTCACAGAGAACCCAAGAGACCCAGTACTTC. It specifies CASSSQRTQETQYF.

This clonotype has ten or more counts. This CDR3 is CASSVVGQGAGELFF. Written as DNA, the CDR3 is TGTGCCAGCAGCGTAGTAGGGCAGGGTGCCGGGGAGCTGTTTTTT. The chain couples TRBV9 to TRBJ2-2, with a weak D call TRBD1 (5 bases). This CDR3 is 15 amino acids long. V dropped 0 bases and J dropped 6 bases, with 12 bases sitting between them. Germline V gives CDR1 SGDLS, CDR2 YYNGEE.

Details on this clonotype: This may come from a read error, since a much larger clone is one base off. J is TRBJ2-1 and V is TRBV5-1; TRBD2 matches at 10 bases. Per germline, CDR1 SGHRS and CDR2 YFSETQ. The CDR3 is made up of 16 amino acids. The CDR3 DNA reads as TGCCCCAGCAGCTTGACTAGCGGGCAGATCTACAATGAGCAGTTCTTC. It codes for CPSSLTSGQIYNEQFF.

The sample holds many counts of this clonotype. The chain employs TRBV7-9 and TRBJ1-3; the D is unclear. Germline V gene data show CDR1 as SEHNR and CDR2 as FQNEAQ (reference sequence). This CDR3 has 13 amino acids. The V end was cut by 7 bases, the J end by 8 bases, with 15 bases between. CDR3 in amino acids: CASISRRRDTIYF. The CDR3 nucleotides are TGTGCCAGCATCTCACGACGTCGCGACACCATATATTTT.

In its sample, this clonotype was seen many times. V gene TRBV28 combines with J gene TRBJ2-5, with D hard to call. In germline, CDR1 is MDHEN, CDR2 SYDVKM. The length of the CDR3 is 14 residues. Trimming shortened V by 4 bases and J by 5 bases, and 14 bases separated the two germline ends. The CDR3 DNA follows: TGTGCCAGCAGTTCCTCCCTCCCTTCGGAGACCCAGTACTTC. It encodes CASSSSLPSETQYF.

This clonotype was counted many times. The chain carries TRBV29-1 and TRBJ2-5; a possible D gene is TRBD1 (5 bases). V was shortened by 5 bases and J by 4 bases, with 14 bases between the two germline ends. Germline V lookup: CDR1 SQVTM, CDR2 ANQGSEA. This CDR3 has 13 residues. This CDR3 is CSVKGRVIETQYF. CDR3 nucleotides: TGCAGCGTTAAGGGGCGTGTAATAGAGACCCAGTACTTC.

The chain links TRBV7-9 to TRBJ2-5; TRBD2 matches 14 bases. This CDR3 contains 16 residues. CDR1 SEHNR and CDR2 FQNEAQ come from the germline V gene (reference sequence). V gave up 5 bases and J gave up 4 bases; unmatched junction bases: 6. The chain's CDR3 is CASSHPGLAGVETQYF. The CDR3 DNA follows: TGTGCCAGCAGCCACCCGGGACTAGCGGGAGTAGAGACCCAGTACTTC.